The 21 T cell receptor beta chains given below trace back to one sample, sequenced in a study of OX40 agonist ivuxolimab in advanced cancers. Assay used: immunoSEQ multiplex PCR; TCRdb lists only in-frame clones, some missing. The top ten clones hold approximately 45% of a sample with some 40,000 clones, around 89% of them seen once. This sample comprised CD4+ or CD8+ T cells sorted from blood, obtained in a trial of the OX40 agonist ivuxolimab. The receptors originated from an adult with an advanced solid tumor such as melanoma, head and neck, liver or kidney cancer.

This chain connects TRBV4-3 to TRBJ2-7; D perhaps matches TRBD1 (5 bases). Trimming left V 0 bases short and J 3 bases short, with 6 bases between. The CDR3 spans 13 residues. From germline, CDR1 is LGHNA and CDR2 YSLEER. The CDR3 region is CASSQEQGYEQYF. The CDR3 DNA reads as TGCGCCAGCAGCCAAGAGCAGGGCTACGAGCAGTACTTC.

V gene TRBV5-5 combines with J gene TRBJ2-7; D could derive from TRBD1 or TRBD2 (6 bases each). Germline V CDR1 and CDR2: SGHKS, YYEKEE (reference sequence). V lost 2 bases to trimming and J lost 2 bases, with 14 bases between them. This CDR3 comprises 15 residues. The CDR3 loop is CASSFGGGTTYEQYF. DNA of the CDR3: TGTGCCAGCAGCTTCGGTGGGGGGACAACCTACGAGCAGTACTTC. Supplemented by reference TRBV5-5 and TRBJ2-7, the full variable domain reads DAGVTQSPTHLIKTRGQQVTLRCSPISGHKSVSWYQQVLGQGPQFIFQYYEKEERGRGNFPDRFSARQFPNYSSELNVNALLLGDSALYLCASSFGGGTTYEQYFGPGTRLTVT.

CDR3 protein: CASSLASGTVLGDGYTF. The DNA of the CDR3 is TGCGCCAGCAGCTTGGCCTCCGGGACAGTCCTAGGGGATGGCTACACCTTC. The chain is built from TRBV5-1 and TRBJ1-2, with TRBD1 identical over 7 bases. V lost 0 bases to trimming and J lost 6 bases; unmatched junction nucleotides: 14. This CDR3 comprises 17 residues. Germline CDR1 and CDR2: SGHRS and YFSETQ.

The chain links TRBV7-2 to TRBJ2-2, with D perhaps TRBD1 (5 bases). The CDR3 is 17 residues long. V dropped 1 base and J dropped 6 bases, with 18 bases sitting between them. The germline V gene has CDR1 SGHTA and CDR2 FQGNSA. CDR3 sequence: CASSLVGRTIYAGELFF. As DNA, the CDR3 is TGTGCCAGCAGCTTAGTCGGTCGGACAATATACGCCGGGGAGCTGTTTTTT. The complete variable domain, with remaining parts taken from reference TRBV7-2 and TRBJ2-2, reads GAGVSQSPSNKVTEKGKDVELRCDPISGHTALYWYRQSLGQGLEFLIYFQGNSAPDKSGLPSDRFSAERTGGSVSTLTIQRTQQEDSAVYLCASSLVGRTIYAGELFFGEGSRLTVL.

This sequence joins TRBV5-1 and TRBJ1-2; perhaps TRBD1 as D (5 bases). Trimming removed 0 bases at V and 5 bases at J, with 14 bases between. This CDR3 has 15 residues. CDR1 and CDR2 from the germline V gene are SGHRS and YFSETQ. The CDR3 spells CASSLAPGGGYGYTF. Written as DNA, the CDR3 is TGCGCCAGCAGCTTGGCCCCGGGGGGAGGATATGGCTACACCTTC.

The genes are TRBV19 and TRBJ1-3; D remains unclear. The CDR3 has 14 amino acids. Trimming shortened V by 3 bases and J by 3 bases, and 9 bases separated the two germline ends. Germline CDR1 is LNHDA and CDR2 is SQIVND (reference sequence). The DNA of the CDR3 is TGTGCCAGTAGTATCGGTGGGTTTGGAAACACCATATATTTT. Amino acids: CASSIGGFGNTIYF.

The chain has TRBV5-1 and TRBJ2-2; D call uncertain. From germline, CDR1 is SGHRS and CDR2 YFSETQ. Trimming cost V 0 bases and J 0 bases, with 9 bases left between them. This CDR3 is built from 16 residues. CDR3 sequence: CASSLDPGTNTGELFF. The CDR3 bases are TGCGCCAGCAGCTTGGATCCCGGTACGAACACCGGGGAGCTGTTTTTT.

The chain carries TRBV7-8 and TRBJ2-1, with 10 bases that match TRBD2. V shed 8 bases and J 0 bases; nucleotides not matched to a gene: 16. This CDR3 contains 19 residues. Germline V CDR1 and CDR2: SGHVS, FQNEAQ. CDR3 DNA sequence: TGTGCCAGCTGCGCCGGGGGGGCTAGCGGGGGAAGCTCCTACAATGAGCAGTTCTTC. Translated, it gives CASCAGGASGGSSYNEQFF. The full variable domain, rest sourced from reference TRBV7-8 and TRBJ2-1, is GAGVSQSPRYKVAKRGQDVALRCDPISGHVSLFWYQQALGQGPEFLTYFQNEAQLDKSGLPSDRFFAERPEGSVSTLKIQRTQQEDSAVYLCASCAGGASGGSSYNEQFFGPGTRLTVL.

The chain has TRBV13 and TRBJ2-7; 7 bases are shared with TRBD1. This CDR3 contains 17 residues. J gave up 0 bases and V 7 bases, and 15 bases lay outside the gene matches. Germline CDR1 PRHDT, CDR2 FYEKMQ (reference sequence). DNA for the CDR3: TGTGCCAGCAACACAAGAAAAGGGGGCGAGGGCTCCTACGAGCAGTACTTC. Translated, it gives CASNTRKGGEGSYEQYF.

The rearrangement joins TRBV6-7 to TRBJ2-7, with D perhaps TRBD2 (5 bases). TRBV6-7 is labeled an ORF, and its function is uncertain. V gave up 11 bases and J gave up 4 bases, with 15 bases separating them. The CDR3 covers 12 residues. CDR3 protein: CAAKTSFYEQYF. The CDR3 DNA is TGTGCCGCAAAAACTAGTTTTTACGAGCAGTACTTC.

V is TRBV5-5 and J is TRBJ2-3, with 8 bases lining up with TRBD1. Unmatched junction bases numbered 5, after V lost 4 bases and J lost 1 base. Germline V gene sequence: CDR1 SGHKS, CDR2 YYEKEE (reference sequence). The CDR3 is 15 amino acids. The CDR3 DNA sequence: TGTGCCAGCAGCGTAGGACAGGGACGCACAGATACGCAGTATTTT. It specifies CASSVGQGRTDTQYF.

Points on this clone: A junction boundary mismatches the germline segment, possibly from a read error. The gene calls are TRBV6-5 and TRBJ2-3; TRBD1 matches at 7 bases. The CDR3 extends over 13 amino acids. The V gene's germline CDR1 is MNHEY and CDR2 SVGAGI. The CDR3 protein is CASSPFGTATQYF. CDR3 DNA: TGTGCCAGCAGCCCATTTGGGACAGCTACGCAGTATTTT.

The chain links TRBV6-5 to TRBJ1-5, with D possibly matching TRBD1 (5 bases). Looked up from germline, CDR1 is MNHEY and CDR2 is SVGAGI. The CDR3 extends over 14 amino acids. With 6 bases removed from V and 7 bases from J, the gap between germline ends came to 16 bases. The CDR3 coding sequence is TGTGCCAGCAGCTCCGGACAACCATCCCAGCCCCAGCATTTT. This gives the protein CASSSGQPSQPQHF.

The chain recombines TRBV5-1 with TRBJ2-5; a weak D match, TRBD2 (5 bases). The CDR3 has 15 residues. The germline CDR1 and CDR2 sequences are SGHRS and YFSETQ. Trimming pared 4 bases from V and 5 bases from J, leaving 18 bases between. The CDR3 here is CASSTDLTGKETQYF. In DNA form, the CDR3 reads TGCGCCAGCAGCACCGACCTAACGGGGAAGGAGACCCAGTACTTC.

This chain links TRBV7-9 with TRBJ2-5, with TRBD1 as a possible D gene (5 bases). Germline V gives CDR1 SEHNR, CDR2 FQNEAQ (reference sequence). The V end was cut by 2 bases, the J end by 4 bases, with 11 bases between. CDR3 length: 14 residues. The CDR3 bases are TGTGCCAGCAGCTTACGGACATCCCTAGAGACCCAGTACTTC. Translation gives CASSLRTSLETQYF.

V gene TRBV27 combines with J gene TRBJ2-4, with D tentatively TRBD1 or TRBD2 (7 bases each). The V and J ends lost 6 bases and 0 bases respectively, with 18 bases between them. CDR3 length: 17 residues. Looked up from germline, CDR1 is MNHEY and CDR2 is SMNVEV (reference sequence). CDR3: CASSLAGGGLAKNIQYF. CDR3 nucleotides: TGTGCCAGCAGCCTAGCAGGGGGGGGACTAGCCAAAAACATTCAGTACTTC.

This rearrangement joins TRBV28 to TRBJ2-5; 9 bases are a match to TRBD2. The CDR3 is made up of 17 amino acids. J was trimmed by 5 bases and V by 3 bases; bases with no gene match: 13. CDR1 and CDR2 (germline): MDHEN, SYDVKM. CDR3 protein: CASSFTSGRYGEETQYF. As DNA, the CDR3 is TGTGCCAGCAGTTTTACTAGCGGGCGCTACGGGGAGGAGACCCAGTACTTC. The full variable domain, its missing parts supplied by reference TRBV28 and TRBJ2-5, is DVKVTQSSRYLVKRTGEKVFLECVQDMDHENMFWYRQDPGLGLRLIYFSYDVKMKEKGDIPEGYSVSREKKERFSLILESASTNQTSMYLCASSFTSGRYGEETQYFGPGTRLLVL.

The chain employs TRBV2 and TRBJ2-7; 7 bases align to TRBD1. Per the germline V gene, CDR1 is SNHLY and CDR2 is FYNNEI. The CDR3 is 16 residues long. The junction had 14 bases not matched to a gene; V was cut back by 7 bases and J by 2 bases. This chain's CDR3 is CASIPFTGTVTYEQYF. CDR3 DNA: TGTGCCAGCATCCCTTTCACCGGGACAGTTACCTACGAGCAGTACTTC.

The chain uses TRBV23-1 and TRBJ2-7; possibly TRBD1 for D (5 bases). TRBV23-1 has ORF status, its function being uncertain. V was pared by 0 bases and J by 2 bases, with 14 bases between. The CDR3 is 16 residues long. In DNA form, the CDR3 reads TGCGCCAGCAGTCAATCGGAGTGTCGCAGGGCCTACGAGCAGTACTTC. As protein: CASSQSECRRAYEQYF.

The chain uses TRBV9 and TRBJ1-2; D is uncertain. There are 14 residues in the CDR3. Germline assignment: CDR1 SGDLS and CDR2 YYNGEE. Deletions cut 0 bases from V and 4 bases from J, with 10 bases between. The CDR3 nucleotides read TGTGCCAGCAGCGTAGACCCACTCCCCTATGGCTACACCTTC. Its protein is CASSVDPLPYGYTF.

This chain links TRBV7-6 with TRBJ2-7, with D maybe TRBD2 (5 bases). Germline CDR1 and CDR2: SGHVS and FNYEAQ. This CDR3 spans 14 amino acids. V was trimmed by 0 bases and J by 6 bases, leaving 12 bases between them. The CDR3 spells CASSLAPEGSEQYF. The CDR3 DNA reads TGTGCCAGCAGCTTAGCCCCTGAGGGATCCGAGCAGTACTTC.